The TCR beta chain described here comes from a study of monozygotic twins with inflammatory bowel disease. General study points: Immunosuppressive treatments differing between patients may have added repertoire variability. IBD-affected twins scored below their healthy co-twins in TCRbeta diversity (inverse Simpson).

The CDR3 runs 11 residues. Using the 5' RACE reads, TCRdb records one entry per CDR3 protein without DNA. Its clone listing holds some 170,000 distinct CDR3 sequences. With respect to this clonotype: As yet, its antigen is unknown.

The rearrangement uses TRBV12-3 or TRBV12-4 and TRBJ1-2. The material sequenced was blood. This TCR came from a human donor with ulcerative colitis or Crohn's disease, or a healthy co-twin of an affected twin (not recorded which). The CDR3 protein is CASSSFYGYTF.